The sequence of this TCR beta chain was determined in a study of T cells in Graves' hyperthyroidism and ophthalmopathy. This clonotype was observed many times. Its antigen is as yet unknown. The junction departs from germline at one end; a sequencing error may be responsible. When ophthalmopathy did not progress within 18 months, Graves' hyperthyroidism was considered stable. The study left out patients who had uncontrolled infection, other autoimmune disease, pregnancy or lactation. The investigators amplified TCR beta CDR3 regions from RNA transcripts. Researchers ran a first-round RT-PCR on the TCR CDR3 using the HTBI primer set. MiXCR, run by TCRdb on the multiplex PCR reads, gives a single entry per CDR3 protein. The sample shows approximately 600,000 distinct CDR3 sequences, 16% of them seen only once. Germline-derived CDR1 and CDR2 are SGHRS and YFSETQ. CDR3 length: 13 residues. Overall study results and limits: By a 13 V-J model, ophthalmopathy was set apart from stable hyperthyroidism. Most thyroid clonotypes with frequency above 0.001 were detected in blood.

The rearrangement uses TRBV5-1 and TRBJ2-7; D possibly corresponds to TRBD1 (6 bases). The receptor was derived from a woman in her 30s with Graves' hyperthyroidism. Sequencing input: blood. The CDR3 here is CASSSGQTYEQYF. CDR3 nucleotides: TGTGCCAGCAGTTCTGGACAGACCTACGAGCAGTACTTC.